These T cell receptor beta chains were read from a single sample in a study of blood T cell repertoires in COVID-19. Measured with immunoSEQ multiplex PCR; TCRdb has only the in-frame clones, and not every one. The table has some 83,000 clones, over 80% seen once. The sequenced sample was peripheral blood. Every receptor here comes from a man aged 55 to 70 with active or convalescent COVID-19. Both conserved end residues are part of each CDR3. Each record gives: V gene, clone size, D gene, J gene, CDR3 DNA, CDR3 protein. D genes are given only for firm matches. For some rows the clone size is stated as once, few or many, or as a class when expanded; others skip it.

TRBV4-1	once	.	TRBJ1-1	TGCGCCAGCAGCCTTTCCGGTGGGAACACTGAAGCTTTCTTT	CASSLSGGNTEAFF
TRBV3-1/TRBV3-2	.	.	TRBJ2-7	TGTGCCAGCAGCCAAACCGGGACAAACTACGAGCAGTACTTC	CASSQTGTNYEQYF
TRBV29-1	.	TRBD2	TRBJ2-5	TGCAGCGTGAGGCTGAGCGGGGGGGAGACCCAGTACTTC	CSVRLSGGETQYF
TRBV6-5	.	.	TRBJ1-1	TGTGCCAGCAGCAATACAGGGAACACTGAAGCTTTCTTT	CASSNTGNTEAFF
TRBV19	few	.	TRBJ1-5	TGTGCCAGTAGTCCACAGAGAACTCTTAGCAATCAGCCCCAGCATTTT	CASSPQRTLSNQPQHF
TRBV6-5	medium-sized	.	TRBJ1-5	TGTGCCAGCAGCCGGGGGATGCCAAATCAGCCCCAGCATTTT	CASSRGMPNQPQHF
TRBV7-9	few	.	TRBJ2-7	TGTGCCAGCAGCTTAGCTGGTCGCGGGGCCTACGAGCAGTACTTC	CASSLAGRGAYEQYF
TRBV27	.	.	TRBJ2-2	TGTGCCAGCAGGTTCCTCAACACCGGGGAGCTGTTTTTT	CASRFLNTGELFF
TRBV9	.	TRBD1	TRBJ1-2	TGTGCCAGCAGCGTCCAGGGGGCAGGTGGCTACACCTTC	CASSVQGAGGYTF
TRBV28	few	TRBD1	TRBJ1-2	TGTGCCAGCGGAGGGGACAGGGTCTACTATGGCTACACCTTC	CASGGDRVYYGYTF
TRBV2	.	.	TRBJ2-7	TGTGCCAGCAGGAGGTCGGGACTCCAATACGAGCAGTACTTC	CASRRSGLQYEQYF
TRBV29-1	.	.	TRBJ2-3	TGCAGCGTCGCTGGAGGGGTCACAGATACGCAGTATTTT	CSVAGGVTDTQYF
TRBV5-1	few	TRBD1	TRBJ2-7	TGCGCCAGCAGCTTGGGGTGGACCAGGGGGCCTTCCTACGAGCAGTACTTC	CASSLGWTRGPSYEQYF
TRBV4-1	.	TRBD2	TRBJ2-7	TGCGCCAGCAGCCAAGGGGTTGGCGGCGGGGGGGCTTCCTACGAGCAGTACTTC	CASSQGVGGGGASYEQYF
TRBV10-3	.	.	TRBJ1-5	TGTGCCATCAGTGAATACAGGGTTGAGGAACAGCCCCAGCATTTT	CAISEYRVEEQPQHF
TRBV7-2	.	TRBD2	TRBJ2-3	TGTGCCAGCAGCTTCTCCCTAGCGGGCGGCACAGATACGCAGTATTTT	CASSFSLAGGTDTQYF
TRBV6-2/TRBV6-3	few	.	TRBJ1-5	TGTGCCAGCAGTTACTCGGGGGGGGGCCCTAGCAATCAGCCCCAGCATTTT	CASSYSGGGPSNQPQHF
TRBV25-1	.	.	TRBJ2-7	TGTGCCAGCAGTGAAGCGACGGCGGGGCTCAAGAACTACGAGCAGTACTTC	CASSEATAGLKNYEQYF
TRBV4-3	few	TRBD1	TRBJ1-2	TGCGCCAGCAGCCAGACTGACAGGGGTTCGAGAGGCTACACCTTC	CASSQTDRGSRGYTF
TRBV5-1	.	TRBD1	TRBJ1-4	TGCGCCAGCAGCCTCGGACAGGGCCTTAATGAAAAACTGTTTTTT	CASSLGQGLNEKLFF
TRBV12-5	.	TRBD1	TRBJ2-5	TGTGCTAGTGGTTTAGGCAGGGGGCGGGAGACCCAGTACTTC	CASGLGRGRETQYF
TRBV11-2	.	.	TRBJ1-1	TGTGCCAGCAGCACGCGACAGATGAACACTGAAGCTTTCTTT	CASSTRQMNTEAFF
TRBV7-9	.	TRBD1	TRBJ1-3	TGTGCCAGCAGCTGGGGCGGAGGGGGCCCCTCTGGAAACACCATATATTTT	CASSWGGGGPSGNTIYF
TRBV20-1	once	TRBD1	TRBJ2-7	TGCAGTGCTGGCCGGGACAGGCGGTCCTACTTC	CSAGRDRRSYF
TRBV7-9	few	.	TRBJ1-2	TGTGCCATCGTGTGGGGGCCCTTGGTCGGCTATGGCTACACCTTC	CAIVWGPLVGYGYTF
TRBV21-1	.	.	TRBJ1-3	TGTGCCAGCAGCAAGGGGAGGACAGGGGGAGTTATCCCCTCTGGAAACACCATATATTTT	CASSKGRTGGVIPSGNTIYF
TRBV7-2	.	TRBD1	TRBJ1-2	TGTGCCAGCAGCTTCAACCAACCGGGACAGGGGGCCTATGGCTACACCTTC	CASSFNQPGQGAYGYTF
TRBV6-4	.	TRBD1	TRBJ1-6	TGTGCCAGCAGAGCGACAGGGTATGATAATTCACCCCTCCACTTT	CASRATGYDNSPLHF
TRBV2	.	TRBD1	TRBJ2-2	TGTGCCAGCAGTCAAAGACAGGGCAACACCGGGGAGCTGTTTTTT	CASSQRQGNTGELFF
TRBV4-2	.	TRBD2	TRBJ2-3	TGTGCCAGCAGCCATCTAGCGGGGGTTTCAGATACGCAGTATTTT	CASSHLAGVSDTQYF
TRBV25-1	once	TRBD1	TRBJ1-2	TGTGCCAGCAGTGGCCCACCGATTACAGGGGATGACTATGGCTACACCTTC	CASSGPPITGDDYGYTF
TRBV6-5	few	TRBD1	TRBJ1-1	TGTGCCAGCAGCCGAGGACAGGGGGTACCTGAAGCTTTCTTT	CASSRGQGVPEAFF
TRBV5-1	.	TRBD1	TRBJ2-1	TGCGCCAGCAGTGGACAGGGAGACGGCAATGAGCAGTTCTTC	CASSGQGDGNEQFF
TRBV6-6	.	.	TRBJ1-6	TGTGCCAGCAGTTACGTACAGGGAAGGAGGAATTCACCCCTCCACTTT	CASSYVQGRRNSPLHF
TRBV19	.	.	TRBJ2-2	TGTGCCAGTAGTATAGAGGTTTCGGGGACCGGGGAGCTGTTTTTT	CASSIEVSGTGELFF
TRBV29-1	.	.	TRBJ1-2	TGCAGCGTGACCAGGGGTATCGACTATGGCTACACCTTC	CSVTRGIDYGYTF
TRBV7-2	.	TRBD2	TRBJ2-5	TGTGCCAGCAGCTTGGTGGGGGACGGACTAGCGGGCCCGGGAGGGACCCAGTACTTC	CASSLVGDGLAGPGGTQYF
TRBV10-3	.	.	TRBJ1-1	TGTGCCATCAGTCCTGCTGGGAGCAGGGGTAATCCTGAAGCTTTCTTT	CAISPAGSRGNPEAFF
TRBV19	.	TRBD1	TRBJ1-5	TGTGCCAGTAGTGGGGGTCTCTTAGGGACAGGGGGCCTCAATCAGCCCCAGCATTTT	CASSGGLLGTGGLNQPQHF
TRBV5-7	few	.	TRBJ1-1	TGTGCCAGCAGCTCAAATAACACTGAAGCTTTCTTT	CASSSNNTEAFF
TRBV10-3	.	TRBD1	TRBJ1-1	TGTGCCATCAGTCAACAGGGGCGGGAAGCTTTCTTT	CAISQQGREAFF
TRBV6-5	.	.	TRBJ1-2	TGTGCCAGCAGTTTCGGGGGCTATGGCTACACCTTC	CASSFGGYGYTF
TRBV4-1	many	.	TRBJ2-7	TGCGCCAGCAGCCAAGAGACTTTCTCCTACGAGCAGTACTTC	CASSQETFSYEQYF
TRBV3-1/TRBV3-2	.	TRBD2	TRBJ2-1	TGTGCCAGCAGAGACAAGAAAGCGGGGGCCCCCGGTGAGCAGTTCTTC	CASRDKKAGAPGEQFF
TRBV4-2	.	.	TRBJ1-1	TGTGCCAGCAGCCCCAACATGAACACTGAAGCTTTCTTT	CASSPNMNTEAFF